These 21 T cell receptor beta chains were sequenced from one sample in a study of response to subunit inactivated influenza vaccine. Using its own MiXCR run on the RT-PCR reads, TCRdb lists one record per CDR3 protein. Of under 800,000 distinct CDR3 sequences in the sample, approximately 15% were seen once. Sequenced material: PBMCs from blood, taken around two weeks before vaccination. The receptor set was obtained from a middle-aged man who received an inactivated influenza vaccine.

This clonotype was counted only a few times. The chain employs TRBV30 and TRBJ2-1, with 7 nucleotides matching TRBD2. The germline gives CDR1 GTSNPN, CDR2 SVGIG (reference sequence). The CDR3 runs 14 residues. V dropped 8 bases and J dropped 2; count of bases not matched to a gene: 9. CDR3 nucleotide sequence: TGTGCCGTGGATAGACGGGGGGCCTACAATGAGCAGTTCTTC. The encoded protein is CAVDRRGAYNEQFF. Looking up the rest from reference TRBV30 and TRBJ2-1 gives the full variable domain: SQTIHQWPATLVQPVGSPLSLECTVEGTSNPNLYWYRQAAGRGLQLLFYSVGIGQISSEVPQNLSASRPQDRQFILSSKKLLLSDSGFYLCAVDRRGAYNEQFFGPGTRLTVL.

This clonotype was observed a handful of times. The rearrangement joins TRBV3-1 to TRBJ2-1; no clear D gene. V was trimmed by 1 base and J by 5 bases, leaving 21 bases between them. Germline V gene sequence: CDR1 LGHDT, CDR2 YNNKEL (reference sequence). The CDR3 is made up of 18 amino acids. CDR3 amino acids: CASSQVSLGIIRNNEQFF. The CDR3 bases are TGTGCCAGCAGCCAAGTTAGCCTGGGCATAATTCGAAACAATGAGCAGTTCTTC.

There are a few counts of this clonotype. The chain combines TRBV2 with TRBJ2-3; no clear D. This CDR3 has 17 amino acids. Between the trimmed V and J ends, which lost 2 bases and 0 bases, there was a span of 15 bases. Germline V lookup: CDR1 SNHLY, CDR2 FYNNEI. The CDR3, as DNA: TGTGCCAGCAGTGAAATAAGGGCCGGATCTAGCACAGATACGCAGTATTTT. Translated, it gives CASSEIRAGSSTDTQYF.

This clonotype was seen a few times. The V gene is TRBV27, the J gene TRBJ1-6; 9 bases are shared with TRBD1. The CDR3 has 15 residues. Losses at the gene ends were 5 bases for V and 3 bases for J; bases not matched to a gene: 2. In germline, CDR1 is MNHEY, CDR2 SMNVEV (reference sequence). For the CDR3, the DNA is TGTGCCAGCAGTAACAGGGGGCTCTATAATTCACCCCTCCACTTT. Residues: CASSNRGLYNSPLHF.

The V gene is TRBV7-2, the J gene TRBJ2-7; D may be TRBD1 (5 bases). V was clipped by 5 bases and J by 2 bases, with 10 bases between them. The V gene's germline CDR1 is SGHTA and CDR2 FQGNSA. The CDR3 has 13 amino acids. In DNA, the CDR3 is TGTGCCAGCAGCCCACAGACAGCCTACGAGCAGTACTTC. It is translated as CASSPQTAYEQYF. Full variable domain (rest looked up from reference TRBV7-2 and TRBJ2-7): GAGVSQSPSNKVTEKGKDVELRCDPISGHTALYWYRQSLGQGLEFLIYFQGNSAPDKSGLPSDRFSAERTGGSVSTLTIQRTQQEDSAVYLCASSPQTAYEQYFGPGTRLTVT.

A few counts support this clonotype. This chain links TRBV28 with TRBJ2-3, with 10 bases fitting TRBD2. Germline V lookup: CDR1 MDHEN, CDR2 SYDVKM. V dropped 5 bases and J dropped 4; count of bases not matched to a gene: 6. The CDR3 has 15 amino acids. CDR3 nucleotides: TGTGCCAGCAGTACCGTAGCGGGGGGTGCAGATACGCAGTATTTT. Its protein is CASSTVAGGADTQYF.

The chain employs TRBV20-1 and TRBJ2-5, with 10 bases identical to TRBD2. After removal of 0 bases from V and 1 base from J, the junction contained 2 bases not matched to a gene. The CDR3 spans 15 residues. Germline CDR1 is DFQATT and CDR2 is SNEGSKA (reference sequence). The CDR3 DNA reads TGCAGTGCTAGAGATAGCGGGGGGTCCCAAGAGACCCAGTACTTC. Its translation: CSARDSGGSQETQYF.

CDR3 DNA: TGTGCCAGCAGTGTGCCGGGACAGGTGGCAGAGACCCAGTACTTC. It translates to CASSVPGQVAETQYF. This chain links TRBV6-1 with TRBJ2-5; 8 bases are a match to TRBD1. CDR1 is MNHNS and CDR2 is SASEGT in the germline V gene. This CDR3 region has 15 residues. The V segment lost 4 bases and the J segment 4 bases; nucleotides outside the gene matches: 8.

This clonotype has just a few counts. This chain connects TRBV24-1 to TRBJ2-3; D not certain. This CDR3 is built from 14 residues. V was clipped by 2 bases and J by 3 bases, with 8 bases between them. Germline V gene lookup returns CDR1 KGHDR and CDR2 SFDVKD. The CDR3 bases are TGTGCCACCAGTGATTGGATGGAAACAGATACGCAGTATTTT. It yields the protein CATSDWMETDTQYF.

The chain uses TRBV12-3 or TRBV12-4 and TRBJ1-2; D may be TRBD1 (6 bases). CDR3 size: 13 residues. V was trimmed by 5 bases and J by 6 bases, leaving 13 bases between them. The CDR3 DNA reads TGTGCCAGCAGTATCCCACAGGGCAATGGCTACACCTTC. Translation: CASSIPQGNGYTF.

This clonotype was found once. This sequence joins TRBV4-3 and TRBJ2-1; D is unclear. Trimming removed 0 bases at V and 6 bases at J, with 12 bases between. The CDR3 contains 15 residues. Germline CDR1 reads LGHNA; CDR2 reads YSLEER. The CDR3 nucleotides read TGCGCCAGCAGCCAAGATCTGGGTCAGGCCAATGAGCAGTTCTTC. It codes for CASSQDLGQANEQFF.

This clonotype appeared a few times. V gene TRBV4-1 combines with J gene TRBJ1-2; D unresolved. Trimming left V 0 bases short and J 4 bases short, with 15 bases between. The CDR3 totals 16 residues. Germline V gene sequence: CDR1 MGHRA, CDR2 YSYEKL. DNA of the CDR3: TGCGCCAGCAGCCAAGATTCCGAGGTCGGCGGCTATGGCTACACCTTC. The encoded protein is CASSQDSEVGGYGYTF.

The table lists this clonotype with a few counts. The rearrangement links TRBV7-9 to TRBJ1-1; weak D call: TRBD1 (6 bases). Germline V gives CDR1 SEHNR, CDR2 FQNEAQ (reference sequence). The CDR3 spans 13 residues. V gave up 6 bases and J gave up 6 bases, with 14 bases separating them. The CDR3 sequence is CASRSTGSAEAFF. CDR3 coding DNA: TGTGCCAGCAGGTCTACAGGGTCCGCTGAAGCTTTCTTT.

In its sample, this clonotype was seen a few times. The chain employs TRBV12-3 or TRBV12-4 and TRBJ1-1, with D hard to call. The CDR3 consists of 14 residues. V was pared by 7 bases and J by 1 base, with 13 bases between. The CDR3 DNA sequence: TGTGCCAGCACCCCGGGCAGAGAGAACACTGAAGCTTTCTTT. It codes for CASTPGRENTEAFF.

This clonotype occurred a few times. The chain joins TRBV7-2 to TRBJ2-1; perhaps TRBD1 as D (5 bases). Germline V gene sequence: CDR1 SGHTA, CDR2 FQGNSA. Between the trimmed V and J ends, which lost 1 base and 15 bases, there was a span of 16 bases. The CDR3 loop spans 13 amino acids. The CDR3 loop reads CASSLGGSQGMFF. The CDR3 DNA reads TGTGCCAGCAGCTTAGGTGGCTCGCAGGGTATGTTCTTC.

This clonotype came up a few times. The chain has TRBV29-1 and TRBJ1-2; D may be TRBD1 (5 bases). Between the trimmed V and J ends, which lost 3 bases and 9 bases, there was a span of 14 bases. Germline values: CDR1 SQVTM, CDR2 ANQGSEA. CDR3 length: 12 amino acids. CDR3 DNA sequence: TGCAGCGTTGATGTCGGGGGGAGTAGCTACACCTTC. It yields the protein CSVDVGGSSYTF.

The CDR3 protein is CASKGGRGETQYF. CDR3 sequence (DNA): TGTGCCAGCAAGGGGGGTCGGGGAGAGACCCAGTACTTC. The gene calls are TRBV3-1 and TRBJ2-5; D may correspond to TRBD1 or TRBD2 (6 bases each). Germline loops: CDR1 LGHDT, CDR2 YNNKEL (reference sequence). The CDR3 consists of 13 residues. Trimming pared 7 bases from V and 4 bases from J, leaving 13 bases between.

The chain has TRBV7-2 and TRBJ2-7, with a weak D call TRBD1 (6 bases). CDR1 and CDR2 from the germline V gene are SGHTA and FQGNSA. The CDR3 extends over 15 amino acids. Trimming stripped 7 bases from V and 7 bases from J, with 23 bases between. The CDR3 sequence: CASTLSSWGPGEQYF. CDR3 DNA sequence: TGTGCCAGCACCCTCTCCTCCTGGGGGCCCGGGGAGCAGTACTTC.

V gene TRBV12-3 or TRBV12-4 combines with J gene TRBJ2-1, with a weak D call TRBD2 (5 bases). This CDR3 contains 12 residues. V lost 3 bases to trimming and J lost 12 bases, with 12 bases between them. CDR3 bases: TGTGCCAGCAGTTTCTTAGCGTTAGGGCAGTTCTTC. This sequence encodes CASSFLALGQFF.

This clonotype was counted between two and nine times. The chain is built from TRBV29-1 and TRBJ2-7; D tentatively reads TRBD1 or TRBD2 (5 bases each). The CDR3 consists of 12 residues. Germline CDR1 reads SQVTM; CDR2 reads ANQGSEA. The V end was cut by 3 bases, the J end by 0 bases, with 6 bases between. The CDR3 region is CSVEGDSYEQYF. The CDR3 DNA reads as TGCAGCGTTGAGGGGGACTCCTACGAGCAGTACTTC.

The chain couples TRBV18 to TRBJ2-2, with TRBD2 matching over 8 bases. Germline-derived CDR1 and CDR2 are KGHSH and LQKENI. This CDR3 contains 19 residues. The V and J ends lost 2 bases and 2 bases, in that order; junction bases with no gene match: 13. This chain's CDR3 is CASSPLGVQLAANTGELFF. The DNA of the CDR3 is TGTGCCAGCTCACCATTGGGGGTCCAACTAGCGGCTAACACCGGGGAGCTGTTTTTT.